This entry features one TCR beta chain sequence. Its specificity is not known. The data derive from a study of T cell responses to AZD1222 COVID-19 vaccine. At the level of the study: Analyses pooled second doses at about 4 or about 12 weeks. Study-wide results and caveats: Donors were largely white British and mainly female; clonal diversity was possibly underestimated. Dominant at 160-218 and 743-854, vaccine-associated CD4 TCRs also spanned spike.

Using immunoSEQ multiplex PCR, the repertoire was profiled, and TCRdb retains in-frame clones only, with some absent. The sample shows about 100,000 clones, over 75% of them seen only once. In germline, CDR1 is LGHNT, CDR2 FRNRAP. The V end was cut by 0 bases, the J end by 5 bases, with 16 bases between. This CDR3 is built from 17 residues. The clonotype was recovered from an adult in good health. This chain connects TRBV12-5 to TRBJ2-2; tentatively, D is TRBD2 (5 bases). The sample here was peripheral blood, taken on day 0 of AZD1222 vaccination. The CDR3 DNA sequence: TGTGCTAGTGGTTTGGTACTTACGGCGGGCGGGACCGGGGAGCTGTTTTTT. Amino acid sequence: CASGLVLTAGGTGELFF.